Below, 23 T cell receptor beta chains from the same sample are listed, as sequenced in a study of blood T cells in healthy people across ages. With a J-beta primer mix and a sample-barcoded 5' primer, a second PCR ran 7 to 11 cycles. TCRdb analysed the 5' RACE reads with MiXCR anew, one entry per CDR3 protein. Seen here are approximately 900,000 distinct CDR3 sequences, about 48% observed once, and the top ten hold over 10%. The sequenced sample was blood. These receptors were taken from a young man in good health.

This clonotype turned up a few times. The chain is built from TRBV20-1 and TRBJ2-7; the D gene is possibly TRBD2 (5 bases). This CDR3 region has 14 residues. Looked up from germline, CDR1 is DFQATT and CDR2 is SNEGSKA (reference sequence). V lost 5 bases to trimming and J lost 3 bases, with 17 bases between them. CDR3 residues: CSAGGGLNSYEQYF. The CDR3 DNA is TGCAGTGCTGGAGGAGGCCTAAATAGCTACGAGCAGTACTTC.

In this sample, this clonotype turned up a few times. The genes are TRBV5-1 and TRBJ2-3; D may be TRBD2 (6 bases). The CDR3 extends over 15 amino acids. The germline V and J ends were trimmed by 7 bases and 6 bases, with 21 bases remaining between them. The germline gives CDR1 SGHRS, CDR2 YFSETQ. CDR3 coding DNA: TGCGCCAGCGCCCGGTCGGGAGAGACACCCGATACGCAGTATTTT. Its translation: CASARSGETPDTQYF.

This clonotype came up a few times. As DNA, the CDR3 is TGTGCCAGCAGTTACCCGGGGGACAATGAGCAGTTCTTC. It translates to CASSYPGDNEQFF. The V call is TRBV6-6, the J call TRBJ2-1, with D possibly TRBD2 on 6 matching bases. The germline gives CDR1 MNHNY, CDR2 SVGAGI (reference sequence). Trimming cost V 2 bases and J 5 bases, with 7 bases left between them. The CDR3 covers 13 residues.

The count of this clonotype is one. The CDR3 nucleotides read TGTGCCTGGAGTGACGGATACTACGAGCAGTACTTC. Protein product: CAWSDGYYEQYF. The chain employs TRBV30 and TRBJ2-7, with D unclear. Looked up from germline, CDR1 is GTSNPN and CDR2 is SVGIG (reference sequence). Trimming stripped 1 base from V and 3 bases from J, with 7 bases between. The CDR3 is made up of 12 amino acids.

This clonotype was found a few times. This chain links TRBV9 with TRBJ2-3, with 8 bases fitting TRBD1. V shed 0 bases, J shed 0 bases, and the junction held 3 bases outside the gene matches. The CDR3 is 16 residues long. CDR1 is SGDLS and CDR2 is YYNGEE in the germline V gene. This CDR3 reads CASSVGTGPSTDTQYF. The CDR3 DNA sequence: TGTGCCAGCAGCGTAGGGACAGGGCCGAGCACAGATACGCAGTATTTT.

This clonotype was detected ten times or more. J is TRBJ2-3 and V is TRBV29-1; D gene uncertain. V dropped 3 bases and J dropped 3 bases, with 13 bases sitting between them. This CDR3 spans 14 amino acids. Germline CDR1 is SQVTM and CDR2 is ANQGSEA. The CDR3 sequence is CSVEGQLGTDTQYF. DNA for the CDR3: TGCAGCGTTGAGGGCCAACTTGGGACAGATACGCAGTATTTT.

The V and J genes are TRBV10-3 and TRBJ1-1; a weak D match, TRBD1 (5 bases). Germline V lookup: CDR1 ENHRY, CDR2 SYGVKD. This CDR3 spans 11 amino acids. Trimming took off 11 bases at V and 3 bases at J, with 10 bases between the two ends. For the CDR3, the DNA is TGTGCCGCCTGGGGGGACACTGAAGCTTTCTTT. This codes for CAAWGDTEAFF.

The chain combines TRBV6-2 or TRBV6-3 with TRBJ2-3; D not certain. Germline V gives CDR1 MNHEY, CDR2 SVGEGT. The length of the CDR3 is 14 residues. The V end lost 2 bases, the J end lost 2 bases, and 8 bases lay between the germline ends. CDR3 amino acids: CASSYQDPTDTQYF. The CDR3 region has the DNA TGTGCCAGCAGTTACCAGGATCCCACAGATACGCAGTATTTT.

This clonotype has a handful of counts. This chain uses TRBV6-2 or TRBV6-3 with TRBJ2-1, with 9 bases matching TRBD1. The germline V gene encodes CDR1 MNHEY and CDR2 SVGEGT. The CDR3 is 13 residues long. Trimming removed 2 bases from V and 9 bases from J; junction bases left unmatched: 2. The CDR3, as DNA: TGTGCCAGCAGTTACACGACAGGGGGTGAGCAGTTCTTC. Its translation: CASSYTTGGEQFF.

This chain links TRBV7-2 with TRBJ1-5; no definite D call. Germline CDR1 is SGHTA and CDR2 is FQGNSA. V lost 0 bases and J lost 3, with 12 bases in between. The CDR3 has 16 amino acids. The CDR3 here is CASSLALQVHNQPQHF. The CDR3 coding sequence is TGTGCCAGCAGCTTAGCGCTCCAGGTGCACAATCAGCCCCAGCATTTT. Supplemented by reference TRBV7-2 and TRBJ1-5, the full variable domain reads GAGVSQSPSNKVTEKGKDVELRCDPISGHTALYWYRQSLGQGLEFLIYFQGNSAPDKSGLPSDRFSAERTGGSVSTLTIQRTQQEDSAVYLCASSLALQVHNQPQHFGDGTRLSIL.

This clonotype was counted a few times. The V and J genes are TRBV7-2 and TRBJ2-5, with 10 positions matching TRBD2. The ends lost 2 bases at V and 0 bases at J; junction bases unmatched: 3. The CDR3 is 16 residues long. The germline gives CDR1 SGHTA, CDR2 FQGNSA. As DNA, the CDR3 is TGTGCCAGCAGCTTAACTAGCGGGGCGTACCAAGAGACCCAGTACTTC. Translation gives CASSLTSGAYQETQYF.

This clonotype was detected ten times or more. The V and J genes are TRBV5-1 and TRBJ2-3; TRBD2 matches at 11 bases. V dropped 4 bases and J dropped 1; count of bases not matched to a gene: 5. Looked up from germline, CDR1 is SGHRS and CDR2 is YFSETQ. This CDR3 has 16 amino acids. CDR3 protein: CASSPGGLAGTDTQYF. CDR3 nucleotides: TGCGCCAGCAGCCCGGGGGGACTAGCGGGCACAGATACGCAGTATTTT.

The chain links TRBV7-3 to TRBJ2-1, with TRBD2 matching over 9 bases. This CDR3 has 15 amino acids. J gave up 6 bases and V 2 bases, and 5 bases lay outside the gene matches. Germline V lookup: CDR1 SGHTA, CDR2 FQGTGA. In nucleotides, the CDR3 is TGTGCCAGCAGCTTAGAAGCGGGGGGCTTCAATGAGCAGTTCTTC. It translates to CASSLEAGGFNEQFF.

Of note for this clonotype: The junction and the germline gene differ at one end; a read error may be behind it. The chain uses TRBV4-2 and TRBJ2-7; TRBD1 agrees at 7 bases. The CDR3 spans 15 residues. CDR1 is LGHNA, CDR2 YNFKEQ, per germline. The CDR3 region has the DNA TGTCCCAGCAGCCAGAACCGGGACAGCTCCTACGAGCAGTACTTC. This encodes CPSSQNRDSSYEQYF.

This clonotype was recorded a few times. The chain employs TRBV18 and TRBJ1-5; 11 bases line up with TRBD1. Germline CDR1 and CDR2: KGHSH and LQKENI. The V and J ends lost 4 bases and 6 bases, in that order; junction bases with no gene match: 5. The CDR3 extends over 15 amino acids. CDR3 nucleotide sequence: TGTGCCAGCTCACTTGGGACAGGGGGTTTTCAGCCCCAGCATTTT. It yields the protein CASSLGTGGFQPQHF.

This chain uses TRBV5-5 with TRBJ2-6, with 11 positions matching TRBD1. The germline gives CDR1 SGHKS, CDR2 YYEKEE (reference sequence). The CDR3 contains 20 residues. V dropped 1 base and J dropped 0; count of bases not matched to a gene: 9. The CDR3 coding sequence is TGTGCCAGCAGCTTGTATGTCTTTGGGACAGGGGGCTCTGGGGCCAACGTCCTGACTTTC. This encodes CASSLYVFGTGGSGANVLTF. Complete variable domain (other parts from reference TRBV5-5 and TRBJ2-6): DAGVTQSPTHLIKTRGQQVTLRCSPISGHKSVSWYQQVLGQGPQFIFQYYEKEERGRGNFPDRFSARQFPNYSSELNVNALLLGDSALYLCASSLYVFGTGGSGANVLTFGAGSRLTVL.

This rearrangement joins TRBV7-9 to TRBJ2-1; 11 nucleotides agree with TRBD2. V lost 4 bases to trimming and J lost 7 bases; unmatched junction nucleotides: 9. CDR1 and CDR2 from the germline V gene are SEHNR and FQNEAQ (reference sequence). This CDR3 contains 16 residues. In nucleotides, the CDR3 is TGTGCCAGCAGCTACAAAAAAGGACTAGCGGGTAATGAGCAGTTCTTC. It translates to CASSYKKGLAGNEQFF.

The chain links TRBV9 to TRBJ2-7; 7 bases map to TRBD2. V trimming: 4 bases; J trimming: 6 bases; junction bases outside the gene matches: 7. CDR3 size: 13 residues. Per the germline V gene, CDR1 is SGDLS and CDR2 is YYNGEE. CDR3 DNA: TGTGCCAGCAGCCCGGGAGCTAGCGGCGAGCAGTACTTC. Residues: CASSPGASGEQYF.

The V gene is TRBV7-8, the J gene TRBJ2-7; D not certain. The CDR3 runs to 14 residues. V lost 4 bases to trimming and J lost 0 bases, with 10 bases between them. CDR1 is SGHVS, CDR2 FQNEAQ, per germline. Here the CDR3 reads CASSSLLSSYEQYF. DNA of the CDR3: TGTGCCAGCAGCTCCCTCCTGAGCTCCTACGAGCAGTACTTC.

V and J are TRBV4-2 and TRBJ2-7, with TRBD2 identical over 11 bases. V trimming: 0 bases; J trimming: 1 base; junction bases outside the gene matches: 5. The germline gives CDR1 LGHNA, CDR2 YNFKEQ. The CDR3 runs to 17 residues. The CDR3 region has the DNA TGTGCCAGCAGCCAAGAGTGGCTAGCGGGGGGTTCCTACGAGCAGTACTTC. It yields the protein CASSQEWLAGGSYEQYF.

This chain joins TRBV5-1 and TRBJ1-1; D might be TRBD1 (5 bases). Trimming removed 3 bases from V and 4 bases from J, with 13 bases in between. The CDR3 contains 14 residues. Looked up from germline, CDR1 is SGHRS and CDR2 is YFSETQ. In DNA form, the CDR3 reads TGCGCCAGCAGCTATTGGGGGACGACCACTGAAGCTTTCTTT. Its translation is CASSYWGTTTEAFF.

The rearrangement uses TRBV10-3 and TRBJ1-1; 7 positions agree with TRBD1. CDR3 length: 18 residues. The J segment lost 0 bases and the V segment lost 5 bases, leaving 15 bases of the junction unmatched. The germline gives CDR1 ENHRY, CDR2 SYGVKD. This CDR3 reads CAISRPFEGAGMNTEAFF. The CDR3 DNA sequence: TGTGCCATCAGTAGACCGTTTGAGGGGGCTGGAATGAACACTGAAGCTTTCTTT.

The chain couples TRBV4-3 to TRBJ1-2; 11 positions agree with TRBD1. V was pared by 3 bases and J by 5 bases, with 5 bases of the junction left unmatched. The CDR3 has 15 residues. Germline loops: CDR1 LGHNA, CDR2 YSLEER. The CDR3 region is CASSQGQGEGYGYTF. The CDR3 DNA reads as TGCGCCAGCAGCCAGGGACAGGGGGAGGGGTATGGCTACACCTTC.